These 14 T cell receptor beta chains share one sample of origin, sequenced in a study of blood T cell repertoires in COVID-19. The repertoire was sequenced with immunoSEQ multiplex PCR; TCRdb's copy has only in-frame clones and lacks some. The data hold roughly 240,000 clones, with 80% to 90% observed a single time. Sequences were obtained from PBMCs or T cells enriched from blood (not recorded which). These receptor sequences come from a middle-aged woman who had been exposed to COVID-19.

V usage is TRBV5-1 and J usage is TRBJ2-7; 9 bases agree with TRBD1. Losses at the gene ends were 3 bases for V and 3 bases for J; bases not matched to a gene: 1. The CDR3 sequence is 13 residues long. Germline V CDR1 and CDR2: SGHRS, YFSETQ. CDR3 DNA: TGCGCCAGCAGCTGGGGACAGGGCTACGAGCAGTACTTC. The encoded protein is CASSWGQGYEQYF.

J is TRBJ2-1 and V is TRBV29-1; D perhaps matches TRBD1 (7 bases). Per the germline V gene, CDR1 is SQVTM and CDR2 is ANQGSEA. V lost 8 bases, J lost 1 base, and 15 bases lay in between. This CDR3 has 14 amino acids. CDR3 region: CSSRGVASYNEQFF. The CDR3 DNA sequence: TGCAGCTCCAGGGGGGTAGCGTCCTACAATGAGCAGTTCTTC.

The V gene is TRBV19, the J gene TRBJ1-5; 8 bases are shared with TRBD1. Germline CDR1 LNHDA, CDR2 SQIVND (reference sequence). This CDR3 spans 14 amino acids. V gave up 7 bases and J gave up 2 bases; unmatched junction bases: 4. In DNA, the CDR3 is TGTGCCAGTACGGGGACAGGAGGCAATCAGCCCCAGCATTTT. It specifies CASTGTGGNQPQHF.

As DNA, the CDR3 is TGTGCCACCAGTGATTTGGTCAGCCAGGCCTACGAGCAGTACTTC. Translation: CATSDLVSQAYEQYF. V and J are TRBV24-1 and TRBJ2-7; no reliable D call. Trimming pared 0 bases from V and 2 bases from J, leaving 10 bases between. The CDR3 runs to 15 residues. CDR1 KGHDR and CDR2 SFDVKD come from the germline V gene.

The chain links TRBV3-1 (or the pseudogene TRBV3-2) to TRBJ1-2, with D uncertain. The CDR3 has 13 amino acids. CDR1 LGHDT and CDR2 YNNKEL come from the germline V gene (reference sequence). With 8 bases removed from V and 8 bases from J, the gap between germline ends came to 18 bases. The CDR3 DNA reads as TGTGCCAGCTCGGGTGGCAGCCTGAAAGGCTACACCTTC. It is translated as CASSGGSLKGYTF.

The chain uses TRBV3-1 (or the pseudogene TRBV3-2) and TRBJ2-1; 11 bases are a match to TRBD2. This CDR3 contains 17 residues. Unmatched junction bases numbered 12, after V lost 4 bases and J lost 7 bases. Per germline, CDR1 LGHDT and CDR2 YNNKEL (reference sequence). CDR3 bases: TGTGCCAGCAGCCTTAGTCTTGGAATAGCGGGGGGGAATGAGCAGTTCTTC. This gives the protein CASSLSLGIAGGNEQFF.

CDR3 residues: CASMDDSLNEQFF. CDR3 nucleotide sequence: TGCGCCAGCATGGATGACAGCCTAAATGAGCAGTTCTTC. The genes are TRBV5-1 and TRBJ2-1, with D possibly being TRBD1 (5 bases). From germline, CDR1 is SGHRS and CDR2 YFSETQ. The CDR3 totals 13 residues. The ends were cut back, 6 bases at V and 7 bases at J, with 14 bases in the middle.

The chain combines TRBV27 with TRBJ2-1; 10 bases fit TRBD1. Germline CDR1 is MNHEY and CDR2 is SMNVEV (reference sequence). The V and J ends lost 0 bases and 7 bases, in that order; junction bases with no gene match: 3. The CDR3 runs 15 residues. Here the CDR3 DNA reads TGTGCCAGCAGTTTATCGACAGGGGGCTCGAATGAGCAGTTCTTC. It specifies CASSLSTGGSNEQFF.

The V call is TRBV7-2, the J call TRBJ2-7, with 9 bases lining up with TRBD2. The CDR3 loop spans 17 amino acids. Per germline, CDR1 SGHTA and CDR2 FQGNSA. The V gene end was trimmed by 3 bases and the J gene end by 3 bases; junction bases not matched to a gene: 12. The DNA for the CDR3 is TGTGCCAGCAGCTTCCGACTAGCGGCGGCTCTACTCTACGAGCAGTACTTC. Its translation: CASSFRLAAALLYEQYF.

V usage is TRBV19 and J usage is TRBJ1-6, with D perhaps matching TRBD1 (5 bases). The ends were cut back, 4 bases at V and 7 bases at J, with 8 bases in the middle. The germline gives CDR1 LNHDA, CDR2 SQIVND (reference sequence). This CDR3 has 13 amino acids. CDR3 nucleotide sequence: TGTGCCAGTAGTAGACAGCCAAATTCACCCCTCCACTTT. It translates to CASSRQPNSPLHF. Based on the CDR3 plus reference TRBV19 and TRBJ1-6, the full variable domain is DGGITQSPKYLFRKEGQNVTLSCEQNLNHDAMYWYRQDPGQGLRLIYYSQIVNDFQKGDIAEGYSVSREKKESFPLTVTSAQKNPTAFYLCASSRQPNSPLHFGNGTRLTVT.

The rearrangement links TRBV3-1 (or the pseudogene TRBV3-2) to TRBJ1-1; D not certain. The CDR3 length is 14 residues. Trimming removed 4 bases from V and 5 bases from J, with 14 bases in between. CDR1 and CDR2 from the germline V gene are LGHDT and YNNKEL (reference sequence). The chain's CDR3 is CASSRSGLETEAFF. The CDR3 coding sequence is TGTGCCAGCAGCCGGTCCGGACTAGAGACTGAAGCTTTCTTT.

This clone appeared a few times. The CDR3 is CASSPGGLYEQYF. In DNA form, the CDR3 reads TGTGCCAGCAGCCCGGGGGGGCTATACGAGCAGTACTTC. The gene calls are TRBV7-3 and TRBJ2-7, with 8 bases that match TRBD2. This CDR3 region has 13 residues. CDR1 SGHTA and CDR2 FQGTGA come from the germline V gene. Trimming at V came to 5 bases and at J to 4 bases, leaving 4 bases not matched to a gene.

This chain connects TRBV5-1 to TRBJ2-3; 9 bases align to TRBD1. Per germline, CDR1 SGHRS and CDR2 YFSETQ. This CDR3 is built from 14 residues. V shed 0 bases and J 4 bases; nucleotides not matched to a gene: 0. This chain's CDR3 is CASSLGTGADTQYF. The CDR3 DNA sequence: TGCGCCAGCAGCTTGGGGACAGGGGCAGATACGCAGTATTTT.

The CDR3 here is CASSKRGGGSGNTIYF. The DNA of the CDR3 is TGTGCCAGCAGCAAACGCGGGGGAGGCTCTGGAAACACCATATATTTT. The chain uses TRBV7-2 and TRBJ1-3, with TRBD1 as a possible D gene (5 bases). CDR1 is SGHTA and CDR2 is FQGNSA in the germline V gene. The CDR3 spans 16 residues. Trimming took 5 bases from V and 0 from J, leaving 14 bases between them.